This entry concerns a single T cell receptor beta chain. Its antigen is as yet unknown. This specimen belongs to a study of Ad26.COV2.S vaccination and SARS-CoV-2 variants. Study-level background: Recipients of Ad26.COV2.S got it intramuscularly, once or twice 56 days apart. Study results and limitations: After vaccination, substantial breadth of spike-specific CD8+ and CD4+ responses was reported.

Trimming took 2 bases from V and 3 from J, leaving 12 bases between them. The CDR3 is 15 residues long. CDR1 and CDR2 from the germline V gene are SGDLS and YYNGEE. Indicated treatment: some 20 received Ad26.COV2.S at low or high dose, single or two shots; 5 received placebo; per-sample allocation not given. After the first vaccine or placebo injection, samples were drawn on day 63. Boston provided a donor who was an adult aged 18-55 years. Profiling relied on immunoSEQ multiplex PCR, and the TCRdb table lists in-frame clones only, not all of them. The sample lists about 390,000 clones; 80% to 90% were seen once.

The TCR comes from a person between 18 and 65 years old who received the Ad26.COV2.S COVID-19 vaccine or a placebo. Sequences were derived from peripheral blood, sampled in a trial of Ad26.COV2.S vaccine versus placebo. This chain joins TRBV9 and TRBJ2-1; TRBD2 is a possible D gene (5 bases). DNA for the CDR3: TGTGCCAGCAGCGTTGGGCTAGCCCTCTACAATGAGCAGTTCTTC. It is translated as CASSVGLALYNEQFF.